This T cell receptor beta chain was identified in a study of blood T cell repertoires in COVID-19. Study information: Sites in the United States, Italy and Spain provided acute and convalescent COVID-19 samples. The analysed material was cDNA or gDNA that came from T cells, B-cell-depleted T cells, or PBMCs.

V lost 1 base to trimming and J lost 0 bases, with 11 bases between them. Germline V gene data show CDR1 as SGHTA and CDR2 as FQGNSA. The CDR3 is made up of 16 amino acids. One Seattle source followed patients from active infection through their disease course. Per the original data handling: Amplification of reference gene primers provided the estimated nucleated cell counts. The assay was immunoSEQ multiplex PCR, and TCRdb's table has in-frame clones only and misses some. V, J and clone size were drawn from that table, and D and trimming were deduced from the DNA. The table includes approximately 200,000 clones, around 80% detected once.

The chain employs TRBV7-2 and TRBJ2-3; no clear D. The sequencing sample was made of peripheral blood. The receptor was isolated from an elderly woman with COVID-19, enrolled during active disease. As DNA, the CDR3 is TGTGCCAGCAGCTTAGGTGCCCAGGCTAGCACAGATACGCAGTATTTT. It yields the protein CASSLGAQASTDTQYF. Filled out from reference TRBV7-2 and TRBJ2-3, the complete variable domain reads GAGVSQSPSNKVTEKGKDVELRCDPISGHTALYWYRQSLGQGLEFLIYFQGNSAPDKSGLPSDRFSAERTGGSVSTLTIQRTQQEDSAVYLCASSLGAQASTDTQYFGPGTRLTVL.